In this sample, the clone carrying this TCR beta chain turned up many times. These data originate in a study of T cell repertoires in cytomegalovirus infection. Germline values: CDR1 SGHTA, CDR2 FQGNSA. The CDR3 is 12 residues long. V was clipped by 8 bases and J by 6 bases, with 11 bases between them. A single record per CDR3 protein comes from TCRdb applying MiXCR to the reads. The sample includes about 250,000 distinct CDR3 sequences, 9% to 15% of them seen just once. The V and J genes are TRBV7-2 and TRBJ1-5, with D unresolved. The sequenced sample was PBMCs. The TCR originated in a human donor in good health (CMV status not recorded). Some clones in this sample may be carry-over from other donors' samples. The CDR3 DNA reads as TGTGCCAGCGGACCCCCAAGTCAGCCCCAGCATTTT. It translates to CASGPPSQPQHF.